This T cell receptor (beta chain) comes out of a study of blood T cell repertoires in COVID-19. Study summary: Collection of acute and convalescent COVID-19 samples took place in the United States, Italy and Spain.

Trimming at V came to 3 bases and at J to 7 bases, leaving 7 bases not matched to a gene. The CDR3 is 14 residues long. The germline V gene has CDR1 LNHDA and CDR2 SQIVND (reference sequence). This clone was picked up one time. TCRdb's copy holds only in-frame clones and misses some; the assay was immunoSEQ multiplex PCR. The sample yields roughly 120,000 clones, approximately 81% seen once. The sequencing input was peripheral blood. This chain connects TRBV19 to TRBJ2-7; 9 bases match TRBD2. This sequence originates from a man aged 40-49 years with acute or convalescent COVID-19. CDR3 sequence: CASSIRTSVEEQYF. The CDR3 coding sequence is TGTGCCAGTAGTATTCGGACTAGCGTGGAGGAGCAGTACTTC.